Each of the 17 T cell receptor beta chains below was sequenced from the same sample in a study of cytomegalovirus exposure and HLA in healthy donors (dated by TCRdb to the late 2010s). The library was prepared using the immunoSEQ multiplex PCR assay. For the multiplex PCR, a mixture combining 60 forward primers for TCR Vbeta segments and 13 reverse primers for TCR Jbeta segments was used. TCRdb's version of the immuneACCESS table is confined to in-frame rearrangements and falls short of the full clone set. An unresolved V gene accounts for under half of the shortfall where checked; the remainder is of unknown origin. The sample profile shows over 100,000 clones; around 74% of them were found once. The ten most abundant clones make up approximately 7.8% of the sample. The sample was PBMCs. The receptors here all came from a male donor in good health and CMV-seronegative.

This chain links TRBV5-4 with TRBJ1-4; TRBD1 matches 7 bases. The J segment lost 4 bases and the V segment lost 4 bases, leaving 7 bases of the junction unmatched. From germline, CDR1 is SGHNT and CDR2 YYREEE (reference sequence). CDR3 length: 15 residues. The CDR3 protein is CASSDRQGVNEKLFF. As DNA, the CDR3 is TGTGCCAGCAGCGATCGACAGGGCGTTAATGAAAAACTGTTTTTT.

The CDR3 reads CASWGGTEQYEQYF. The CDR3 DNA reads as TGTGCCAGTTGGGGCGGGACAGAGCAATACGAGCAGTACTTC. This sequence joins TRBV19 and TRBJ2-7; the D gene is possibly TRBD1 (7 bases). This CDR3 region has 14 residues. Germline V gene lookup returns CDR1 LNHDA and CDR2 SQIVND (reference sequence). V was trimmed by 8 bases and J by 4 bases, leaving 18 bases between them.

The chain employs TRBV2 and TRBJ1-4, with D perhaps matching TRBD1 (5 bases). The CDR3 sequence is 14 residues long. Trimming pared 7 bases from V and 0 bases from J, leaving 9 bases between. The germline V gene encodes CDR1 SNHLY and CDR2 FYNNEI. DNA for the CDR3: TGTGCCAGCACCGGGACTGCAACTAATGAAAAACTGTTTTTT. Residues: CASTGTATNEKLFF.

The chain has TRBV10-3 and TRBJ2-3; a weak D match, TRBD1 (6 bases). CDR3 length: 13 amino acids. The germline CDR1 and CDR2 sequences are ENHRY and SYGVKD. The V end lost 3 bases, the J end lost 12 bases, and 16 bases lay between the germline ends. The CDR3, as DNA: TGTGCCATCAGTGAAAGGGACAACGAGAAACAGTATTTT. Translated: CAISERDNEKQYF.

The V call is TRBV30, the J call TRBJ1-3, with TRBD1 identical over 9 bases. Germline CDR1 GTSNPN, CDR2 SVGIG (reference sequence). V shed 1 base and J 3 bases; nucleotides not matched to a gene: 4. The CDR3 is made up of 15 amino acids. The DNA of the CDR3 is TGTGCCTGGAGTGGGGACAGGGTAAATGGAAACACCATATATTTT. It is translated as CAWSGDRVNGNTIYF. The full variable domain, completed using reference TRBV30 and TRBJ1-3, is SQTIHQWPATLVQPVGSPLSLECTVEGTSNPNLYWYRQAAGRGLQLLFYSVGIGQISSEVPQNLSASRPQDRQFILSSKKLLLSDSGFYLCAWSGDRVNGNTIYFGEGSWLTVV.

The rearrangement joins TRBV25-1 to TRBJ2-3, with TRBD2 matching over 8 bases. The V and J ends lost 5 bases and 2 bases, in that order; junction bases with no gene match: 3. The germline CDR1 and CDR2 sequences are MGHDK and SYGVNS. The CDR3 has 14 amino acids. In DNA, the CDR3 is TGTGCCAGCAGTCGCGGGGGGTCCACAGATACGCAGTATTTT. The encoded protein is CASSRGGSTDTQYF. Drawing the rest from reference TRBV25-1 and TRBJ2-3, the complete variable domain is EADIYQTPRYLVIGTGKKITLECSQTMGHDKMYWYQQDPGMELHLIHYSYGVNSTEKGDLSSESTVSRIRTEHFPLTLESARPSHTSQYLCASSRGGSTDTQYFGPGTRLTVL.

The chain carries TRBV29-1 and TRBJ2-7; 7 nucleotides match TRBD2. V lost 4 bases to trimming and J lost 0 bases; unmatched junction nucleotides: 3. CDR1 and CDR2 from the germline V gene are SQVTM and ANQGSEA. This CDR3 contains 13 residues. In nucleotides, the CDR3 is TGCAGCGTTGGTGCTAGCGGCTCCTACGAGCAGTACTTC. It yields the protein CSVGASGSYEQYF.

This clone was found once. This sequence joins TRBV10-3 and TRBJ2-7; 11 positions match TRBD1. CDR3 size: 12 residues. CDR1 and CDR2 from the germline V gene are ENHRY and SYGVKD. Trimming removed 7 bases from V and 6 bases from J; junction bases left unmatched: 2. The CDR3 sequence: CAIKGTGGEQYF. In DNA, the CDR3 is TGTGCCATCAAAGGGACAGGGGGCGAGCAGTACTTC.

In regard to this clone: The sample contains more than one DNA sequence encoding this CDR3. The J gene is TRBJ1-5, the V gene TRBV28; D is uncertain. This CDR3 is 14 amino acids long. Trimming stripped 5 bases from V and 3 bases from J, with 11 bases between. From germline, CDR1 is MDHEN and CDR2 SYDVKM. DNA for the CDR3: TGTGCCAGCAGTCTCCGAGGGAACAATCAGCCCCAGCATTTT. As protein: CASSLRGNNQPQHF.

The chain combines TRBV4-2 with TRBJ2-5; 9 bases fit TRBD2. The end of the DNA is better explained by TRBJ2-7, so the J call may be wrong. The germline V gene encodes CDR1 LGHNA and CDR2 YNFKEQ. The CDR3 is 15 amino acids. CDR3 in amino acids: CASSPVAGATYEQYF. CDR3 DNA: TGTGCCAGCAGCCCTGTAGCGGGAGCGACCTACGAGCAGTACTTC.

CDR3 coding DNA: TGTGCCAGCAGTGCCCGGACAGGAGTCGGGCCAAAACTGTTTTTT. Translating gives CASSARTGVGPKLFF. The rearrangement uses TRBV6-5 and TRBJ1-4; 7 nucleotides align to TRBD1. The CDR3 is made up of 15 amino acids. CDR1 MNHEY and CDR2 SVGAGI come from the germline V gene. The trim removed 5 bases at V and 10 bases at J, leaving 13 bases unmatched.

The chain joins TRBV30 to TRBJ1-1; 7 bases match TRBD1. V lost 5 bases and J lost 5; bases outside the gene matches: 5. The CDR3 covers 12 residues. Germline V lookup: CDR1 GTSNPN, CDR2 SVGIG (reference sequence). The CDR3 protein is CAWEGARTEAFF. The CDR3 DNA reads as TGTGCCTGGGAGGGGGCGCGGACTGAAGCTTTCTTT. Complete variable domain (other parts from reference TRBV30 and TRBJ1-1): SQTIHQWPATLVQPVGSPLSLECTVEGTSNPNLYWYRQAAGRGLQLLFYSVGIGQISSEVPQNLSASRPQDRQFILSSKKLLLSDSGFYLCAWEGARTEAFFGQGTRLTVV.

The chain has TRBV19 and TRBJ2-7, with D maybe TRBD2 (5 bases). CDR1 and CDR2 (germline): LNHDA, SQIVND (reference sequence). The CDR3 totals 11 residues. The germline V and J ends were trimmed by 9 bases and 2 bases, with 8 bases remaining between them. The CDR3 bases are TGTGCCAGCCGGGATGCCTACGAGCAGTACTTC. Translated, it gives CASRDAYEQYF.

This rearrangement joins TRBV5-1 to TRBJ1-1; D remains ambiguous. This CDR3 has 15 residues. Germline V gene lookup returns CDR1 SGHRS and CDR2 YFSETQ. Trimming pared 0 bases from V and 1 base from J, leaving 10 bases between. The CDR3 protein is CASSLGGVTNTEAFF. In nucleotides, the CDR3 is TGCGCCAGCAGCTTGGGGGGAGTCACGAACACTGAAGCTTTCTTT.

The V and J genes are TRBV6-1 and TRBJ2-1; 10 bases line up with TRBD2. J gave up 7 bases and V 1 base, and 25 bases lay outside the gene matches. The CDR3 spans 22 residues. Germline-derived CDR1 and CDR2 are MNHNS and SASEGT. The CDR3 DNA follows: TGTGCCAGCAGTGAAGTCTATTCCGGGACTAGCGTAGTTTCTTCGGCTGATAATGAGCAGTTCTTC. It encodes CASSEVYSGTSVVSSADNEQFF.

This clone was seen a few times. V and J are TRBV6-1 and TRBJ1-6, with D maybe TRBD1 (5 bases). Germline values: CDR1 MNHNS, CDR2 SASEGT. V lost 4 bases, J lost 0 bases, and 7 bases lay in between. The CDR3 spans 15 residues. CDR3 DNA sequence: TGTGCCAGCAGTGGACAGAGCTCCTATAATTCACCCCTCCACTTT. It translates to CASSGQSSYNSPLHF.

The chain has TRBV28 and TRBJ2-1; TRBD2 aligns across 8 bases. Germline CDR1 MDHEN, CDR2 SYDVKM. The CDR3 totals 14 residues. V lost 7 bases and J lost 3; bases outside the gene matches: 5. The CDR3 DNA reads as TGTGCCAGCATCGAGCGGGGGAACTACAATGAGCAGTTCTTC. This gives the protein CASIERGNYNEQFF.